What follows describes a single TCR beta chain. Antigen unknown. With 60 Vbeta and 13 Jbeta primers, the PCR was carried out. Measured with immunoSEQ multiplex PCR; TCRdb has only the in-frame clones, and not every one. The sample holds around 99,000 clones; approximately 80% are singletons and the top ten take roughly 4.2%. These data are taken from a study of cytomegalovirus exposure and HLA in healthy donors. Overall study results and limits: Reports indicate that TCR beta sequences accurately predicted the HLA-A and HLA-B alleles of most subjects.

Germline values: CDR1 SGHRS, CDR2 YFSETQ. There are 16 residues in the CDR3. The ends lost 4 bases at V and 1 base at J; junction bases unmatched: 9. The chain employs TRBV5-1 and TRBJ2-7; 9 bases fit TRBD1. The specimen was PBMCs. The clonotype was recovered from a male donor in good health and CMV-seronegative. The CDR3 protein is CASSNPAGTGSYEQYF. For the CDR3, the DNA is TGCGCCAGCAGCAACCCTGCCGGGACAGGGTCCTACGAGCAGTACTTC.